A single sample gave rise to the 26 T cell receptor beta chains below, sequenced in a study of post-analysis software for immune sequencing data. Broader study findings: There were a few TRBV segments more frequent in patients than controls, and TRBV5-6, TRBV5-1 and TRBV20-1 were among them.

Unique molecular identifiers featured in each of the TCR beta cDNA libraries. In TCRdb, the PCR reads were re-called with MiXCR into one record per CDR3 protein. The sample yields about 560,000 distinct CDR3 sequences, about 44% seen once. Their specific antigens are unknown. Material: blood. The receptors stem from a girl aged 5-17 years with multiple sclerosis.

This chain joins TRBV24-1 and TRBJ2-3; perhaps TRBD1 as D (6 bases). V dropped 6 bases and J dropped 1 base, with 7 bases sitting between them. This CDR3 is built from 13 residues. The germline V gene has CDR1 KGHDR and CDR2 SFDVKD. CDR3 nucleotide sequence: TGTGCCACCAGTAGACAGGGCACAGATACGCAGTATTTT. Translated: CATSRQGTDTQYF.

This clonotype was seen more than once but under ten times. A much larger clonotype is one base distant, so this may be a read error. This sequence joins TRBV12-3 or TRBV12-4 and TRBJ2-7; the D is unclear. This CDR3 spans 11 amino acids. V lost 6 bases to trimming and J lost 1 base, with 4 bases between them. The CDR3 is CASRLSYEQYF. The CDR3 DNA sequence: TGTGCCAGCAGACTATCCTACGAGCAGTACTTC.

This clonotype was seen more than once but under ten times. The genes are TRBV29-1 and TRBJ2-1; tentatively, D is TRBD1 or TRBD2 (5 bases each). Deletions cut 5 bases from V and 12 bases from J, with 14 bases between. CDR3 length equals 11 residues. The germline CDR1 and CDR2 sequences are SQVTM and ANQGSEA. In DNA, the CDR3 is TGCAGCGTTCGGGACCCACAACGGCAGTTCTTC. Translated: CSVRDPQRQFF.

This clonotype was seen a few times. The chain employs TRBV7-2 and TRBJ2-7; 14 bases fit TRBD2. The better agreement between TRBJ2-5 and the DNA end casts doubt on the J call. The CDR3 runs 16 residues. CDR1 SGHTA and CDR2 FQGNSA come from the germline V gene. CDR3 in DNA: TGTGCCAGCAGCTTCTGGACTAGCGGGGGGCGGGAGACCCAGTACTTC. Translating it yields CASSFWTSGGRETQYF.

This clonotype has only a few counts. The chain recombines TRBV4-1 with TRBJ2-6; 9 bases are a match to TRBD1. The length of the CDR3 is 17 residues. Germline CDR1 reads MGHRA; CDR2 reads YSYEKL. The junction had 6 bases not matched to a gene; V was cut back by 6 bases and J by 0 bases. CDR3 coding DNA: TGCGCCAGCAGGGGGACAGGGTCACTCTCTGGGGCCAACGTCCTGACTTTC. Encoded protein: CASRGTGSLSGANVLTF.

A few counts support this clonotype. The chain recombines TRBV27 with TRBJ1-2; D is undetermined. V lost 5 bases and J 8 bases, leaving 15 bases between the germline ends. The V gene's germline CDR1 is MNHEY and CDR2 SMNVEV (reference sequence). The CDR3 sequence is 13 residues long. DNA of the CDR3: TGTGCCAGCAGTCCCAATTACGGTACCGGCTACACCTTC. It translates to CASSPNYGTGYTF.

The V call is TRBV29-1, the J call TRBJ1-2, with TRBD1 matching 9 bases. Germline CDR1 and CDR2: SQVTM and ANQGSEA. The CDR3 is 12 amino acids. V trimming: 6 bases; J trimming: 7 bases; junction bases outside the gene matches: 6. The CDR3 loop reads CSVPGTGFGYTF. CDR3 sequence (DNA): TGCAGCGTGCCCGGGACAGGGTTTGGCTACACCTTC.

For the CDR3, the DNA is TGTGCCATCAGTGAGTCTACCCGCAATGAGCAGTTCTTC. Protein product: CAISESTRNEQFF. The gene calls are TRBV10-3 and TRBJ2-1; D uncertain. The CDR3 consists of 13 residues. Trimming took off 0 bases at V and 6 bases at J, with 6 bases between the two ends. Germline CDR1 reads ENHRY; CDR2 reads SYGVKD.

V and J are TRBV5-1 and TRBJ2-7, with TRBD1 matching 7 bases. CDR3 length: 14 residues. CDR1 and CDR2 from the germline V gene are SGHRS and YFSETQ. With V trimmed by 4 bases and J by 6 bases, 10 bases remained unmatched. The CDR3 DNA sequence: TGCGCCAGCAGCCTATCTGACAGGGTCACCGAGCAGTACTTC. Amino acid sequence: CASSLSDRVTEQYF.

This clonotype was counted a few times. The chain links TRBV18 to TRBJ2-1, with 13 bases matching TRBD2. The J segment lost 4 bases and the V segment lost 0 bases, leaving 3 bases of the junction unmatched. Germline-derived CDR1 and CDR2 are KGHSH and LQKENI. The CDR3 is made up of 17 amino acids. This chain's CDR3 is CASSPPSLAGGYNEQFF. The CDR3 coding sequence is TGTGCCAGCTCACCACCTTCACTAGCGGGAGGGTACAATGAGCAGTTCTTC.

The V and J genes are TRBV5-6 and TRBJ2-3; a weak D match, TRBD2 (5 bases). The CDR3 is made up of 13 amino acids. The germline gives CDR1 SGHDT, CDR2 YYEEEE. V shed 2 bases and J shed 6 bases, with 10 bases lying between them. The CDR3 sequence: CASSFYSADTQYF. CDR3 DNA: TGTGCCAGCAGCTTCTATAGCGCCGATACGCAGTATTTT.

Points on this clonotype: One end of the junction fails to match germline, which may point to a read error. This chain uses TRBV4-1 with TRBJ2-1, with 7 positions matching TRBD1. CDR1 MGHRA and CDR2 YSYEKL come from the germline V gene. The length of the CDR3 is 17 residues. In DNA, the CDR3 is TGCGCCAGCAGCCCCCGACCGACAGGGCAGTCCTACAATGGGCAGTTCTTC. Amino acids: CASSPRPTGQSYNGQFF.

The chain links TRBV6-6 to TRBJ1-1, with D hard to call. V was clipped by 8 bases and J by 0 bases, with 7 bases between them. CDR1 MNHNY and CDR2 SVGAGI come from the germline V gene (reference sequence). The CDR3 spans 12 residues. CDR3 sequence (DNA): TGTGCCAGCGGTGATATGAACACTGAAGCTTTCTTT. It yields the protein CASGDMNTEAFF.

The V gene is TRBV14, the J gene TRBJ1-2; no reliable D call. The ends were cut back, 4 bases at V and 6 bases at J, with 15 bases in the middle. The CDR3 runs to 14 residues. Germline V CDR1 and CDR2: SGHDN, FVKESK. The chain's CDR3 is CASSPAHPNDGYTF. CDR3 coding DNA: TGTGCCAGCAGCCCAGCCCATCCCAATGATGGCTACACCTTC.

This CDR3 reads CASSSPMYEQYF. CDR3 in DNA: TGTGCCAGCAGCTCCCCGATGTACGAGCAGTACTTC. J is TRBJ2-7 and V is TRBV11-2; no reliable D call. Germline CDR1 is SGHAT and CDR2 is FQNNGV. V was pared by 4 bases and J by 4 bases, with 8 bases between. The CDR3 is made up of 12 amino acids.

The V call is TRBV29-1, the J call TRBJ1-4; TRBD1 might be the D (6 bases). The V gene's germline CDR1 is SQVTM and CDR2 ANQGSEA. V was cut by 4 bases and J by 5 bases, with 14 bases left in between. The CDR3 has 14 residues. The CDR3 DNA is TGCAGCGTTGCCCCGGACAGTTTAAATGAAAAACTGTTTTTT. It codes for CSVAPDSLNEKLFF.

This clonotype was seen a handful of times. The rearrangement links TRBV19 to TRBJ2-4; weak D call: TRBD2 (5 bases). Germline V CDR1 and CDR2: LNHDA, SQIVND (reference sequence). The ends were cut back, 2 bases at V and 0 bases at J, with 11 bases in the middle. This CDR3 has 16 amino acids. CDR3 region: CASSINSGLAKNIQYF. CDR3 coding DNA: TGTGCCAGTAGTATAAATTCGGGGTTAGCCAAAAACATTCAGTACTTC.

V usage is TRBV7-2 and J usage is TRBJ1-6; 7 bases line up with TRBD1. The germline V gene has CDR1 SGHTA and CDR2 FQGNSA. The J segment lost 6 bases and the V segment lost 2 bases, leaving 4 bases of the junction unmatched. The length of the CDR3 is 15 residues. The CDR3 nucleotides read TGTGCCAGCAGCTTATCCCGACAGGGTAATTCACCCCTCCACTTT. It codes for CASSLSRQGNSPLHF.

The genes are TRBV5-1 and TRBJ2-1; 7 bases match TRBD2. The CDR3 length is 15 residues. The V segment lost 2 bases and the J segment 3 bases; nucleotides outside the gene matches: 5. Germline V gives CDR1 SGHRS, CDR2 YFSETQ. CDR3 sequence (DNA): TGCGCCAGCAGCTTTATCCGGGACTACTACAATGAGCAGTTCTTC. It encodes CASSFIRDYYNEQFF. Full variable domain (outside the CDR3, taken from reference TRBV5-1 and TRBJ2-1): KAGVTQTPRYLIKTRGQQVTLSCSPISGHRSVSWYQQTPGQGLQFLFEYFSETQRNKGNFPGRFSGRQFSNSRSEMNVSTLELGDSALYLCASSFIRDYYNEQFFGPGTRLTVL.

The rearrangement uses TRBV5-5 and TRBJ2-3; maybe TRBD1 (5 bases). CDR1 SGHKS and CDR2 YYEKEE come from the germline V gene (reference sequence). The V end lost 2 bases, the J end lost 0 bases, and 13 bases lay between the germline ends. This CDR3 contains 16 residues. The CDR3 nucleotides read TGTGCCAGCAGCTTCCACCCAGGGTCTAGCACAGATACGCAGTATTTT. Translated: CASSFHPGSSTDTQYF.

V usage is TRBV5-1 and J usage is TRBJ2-7, with D possibly TRBD1 on 6 matching bases. V lost 5 bases and J lost 5, with 17 bases in between. The CDR3 spans 14 residues. The germline CDR1 and CDR2 sequences are SGHRS and YFSETQ. CDR3 sequence reads: CASRYWTDLNEQYF. The CDR3 region has the DNA TGCGCCAGCAGATACTGGACAGACCTAAACGAGCAGTACTTC.

The chain links TRBV3-1 to TRBJ2-3; 7 bases agree with TRBD2. Trimming removed 1 base from V and 6 bases from J; junction bases left unmatched: 1. The CDR3 has 13 amino acids. The germline V gene encodes CDR1 LGHDT and CDR2 YNNKEL (reference sequence). The CDR3 reads CASSQVGGDTQYF. The CDR3 DNA sequence: TGTGCCAGCAGCCAAGTGGGGGGGGATACGCAGTATTTT.

This clonotype was recorded only once. Here the CDR3 reads CASRQGPGLEQYF. Written as DNA, the CDR3 is TGTGCCAGCAGACAGGGGCCAGGGTTGGAGCAGTACTTC. This chain connects TRBV3-1 to TRBJ2-7; TRBD1 agrees at 7 bases. CDR3 length: 13 residues. V shed 6 bases and J 7 bases; nucleotides not matched to a gene: 9. The germline gives CDR1 LGHDT, CDR2 YNNKEL (reference sequence).

The rearrangement joins TRBV5-1 to TRBJ2-1; D gene ambiguous. Per germline, CDR1 SGHRS and CDR2 YFSETQ. The CDR3 has 17 residues. V was clipped by 1 base and J by 4 bases, with 18 bases between them. The CDR3 protein is CASSLTLRLGSYNEQFF. The CDR3 DNA sequence: TGCGCCAGCAGCTTGACCTTGCGGCTAGGATCGTACAATGAGCAGTTCTTC.

The CDR3 coding sequence is TGTGCCAGCAGTTTCGGGGGTTGGGCGGGAATGGATGAGCAGTTCTTC. It encodes CASSFGGWAGMDEQFF. The rearrangement uses TRBV27 and TRBJ2-1; the D gene is possibly TRBD2 (6 bases). CDR3 length: 16 residues. Trimming removed 3 bases at V and 8 bases at J, with 20 bases between. Germline values: CDR1 MNHEY, CDR2 SMNVEV (reference sequence).

The rearrangement links TRBV7-2 to TRBJ1-1; D call uncertain. CDR1 and CDR2 (germline): SGHTA, FQGNSA. This CDR3 region has 15 residues. Trimming took off 0 bases at V and 0 bases at J, with 8 bases between the two ends. In nucleotides, the CDR3 is TGTGCCAGCAGCTTAGCCTGGATAATGAACACTGAAGCTTTCTTT. It encodes CASSLAWIMNTEAFF.